Following are 10 T cell receptor beta chains from one sample sequenced in a study of T cell changes during pregnancy in multiple sclerosis (dated by TCRdb to about 2019). The library came from the immunoSEQ multiplex PCR assay. What TCRdb holds here is the immuneACCESS table cut down to in-frame rearrangements. Part of the clones is not present; checked against another copy, under half of the missing clones reflect an unresolved V gene, and the others are unexplained. This sample has 65,000 to 90,000 clones in its table, and roughly 92% of those were observed once. The biggest ten clones account for more than 2% of the sample. The sample consisted of peripheral blood, taken in the first trimester of pregnancy. These TCRs come from a female donor with multiple sclerosis, enrolled in a pregnancy study.

This chain connects TRBV11-2 to TRBJ2-5, with D perhaps TRBD2 (5 bases). The V end was cut by 4 bases, the J end by 6 bases, with 15 bases between. In germline, CDR1 is SGHAT, CDR2 FQNNGV. This CDR3 has 14 amino acids. As DNA, the CDR3 is TGTGCCAGCAGCTACGGGAAGATCGGGCAGACCCAGTACTTC. As protein: CASSYGKIGQTQYF.

V and J are TRBV5-4 and TRBJ2-5, with 7 bases identical to TRBD1. V lost 1 base to trimming and J lost 1 base; unmatched junction nucleotides: 4. There are 15 residues in the CDR3. The germline V gene encodes CDR1 SGHNT and CDR2 YYREEE (reference sequence). The CDR3 sequence: CASSLTGAAQETQYF. The CDR3 DNA is TGTGCCAGCAGCTTGACAGGGGCCGCCCAAGAGACCCAGTACTTC.

The chain combines TRBV6-4 with TRBJ1-2; 10 positions match TRBD1. V gave up 2 bases and J gave up 7 bases; unmatched junction bases: 7. The CDR3 runs 15 residues. Germline V gene lookup returns CDR1 MRHNA and CDR2 SNTAGT. This CDR3 reads CASSDTTGGHSGYTF. DNA for the CDR3: TGTGCCAGCAGTGACACGACAGGGGGCCATTCTGGCTACACCTTC.

The chain couples TRBV6-6 to TRBJ1-1; 10 bases match TRBD1. From germline, CDR1 is MNHNY and CDR2 SVGAGI (reference sequence). This CDR3 comprises 13 residues. Germline trimming cut 5 bases from V and 7 bases from J; bases unmatched to any gene: 4. The CDR3 coding sequence is TGTGCCAGCAGTGTGACAGGGGGCGGTGAAGCTTTCTTT. Translating gives CASSVTGGGEAFF.

The chain joins TRBV11-3 to TRBJ1-2; 7 bases line up with TRBD1. The V segment lost 5 bases and the J segment 3 bases; nucleotides outside the gene matches: 3. Germline V gene sequence: CDR1 SGHNT, CDR2 YENEEA. This CDR3 comprises 13 residues. This CDR3 reads CASSPDRDYGYTF. CDR3 sequence (DNA): TGTGCCAGCAGCCCAGACAGGGACTATGGCTACACCTTC. The full variable domain, in which reference TRBV11-3 and TRBJ1-2 provide the parts outside the CDR3, is EAGVVQSPRYKIIEKKQPVAFWCNPISGHNTLYWYLQNLGQGPELLIRYENEEAVDDSQLPKDRFSAERLKGVDSTLKIQPAELGDSAVYLCASSPDRDYGYTFGSGTRLTVV.

J is TRBJ2-5 and V is TRBV28; 8 bases are a match to TRBD2. V lost 6 bases to trimming and J lost 4 bases; unmatched junction nucleotides: 7. This CDR3 region has 14 residues. CDR1 is MDHEN and CDR2 is SYDVKM in the germline V gene. The CDR3 nucleotides are TGTGCCAGCAGGCTAAGCGGGAGTGGAGAGACCCAGTACTTC. The encoded protein is CASRLSGSGETQYF.

The chain recombines TRBV2 with TRBJ2-3, with D possibly matching TRBD2 (6 bases). Trimming shortened V by 2 bases and J by 0 bases, and 21 bases separated the two germline ends. Germline V gives CDR1 SNHLY, CDR2 FYNNEI. CDR3 size: 19 residues. The CDR3 coding sequence is TGTGCCAGCAGTGAAAACCGGGTAGGAGGGCCCACTAGCACAGATACGCAGTATTTT. This encodes CASSENRVGGPTSTDTQYF.

V is TRBV19 and J is TRBJ1-5, with 9 bases aligning to TRBD1. V shed 7 bases, J shed 6 bases, and the junction held 16 bases outside the gene matches. CDR1 is LNHDA and CDR2 is SQIVND in the germline V gene (reference sequence). The CDR3 sequence is 17 residues long. As DNA, the CDR3 is TGTGCCAGTACCCCGGACAGGGGACGCGGGGGGGGTCAGCCCCAGCATTTT. This encodes CASTPDRGRGGGQPQHF.

The chain uses TRBV5-1 and TRBJ1-5; D gene ambiguous. V dropped 0 bases and J dropped 7 bases, with 8 bases sitting between them. The CDR3 runs to 13 residues. Germline V gene data show CDR1 as SGHRS and CDR2 as YFSETQ. As DNA, the CDR3 is TGCGCCAGCAGCTTGGACAGCCGACAGCCCCAGCATTTT. This codes for CASSLDSRQPQHF.

The J gene is TRBJ1-1, the V gene TRBV7-9, with 8 bases lining up with TRBD1. CDR1 and CDR2 from the germline V gene are SEHNR and FQNEAQ (reference sequence). With 8 bases clipped from V and 2 bases from J, the junction kept 7 bases outside the gene matches. The CDR3 runs 14 residues. The CDR3 DNA reads TGTGCCAGCTATGGACAGGGACGAAACACTGAAGCTTTCTTT. Translated, it gives CASYGQGRNTEAFF.